This T cell receptor (beta chain) was identified in a study of blood T cell repertoires in COVID-19 (dated by TCRdb to 2020 to 2021). With respect to the entire study: Samples from collaborators originated in the United States, Italy and Spain and spanned both the acute and convalescent phases of COVID-19. The material from the prospective study consisted of cDNA or gDNA derived from T cells, B-cell-depleted T cells, or PBMCs. Subjects who had been exposed to COVID-19, were actively infected with it, or had recovered from it provided the deeply sampled blood TCRbeta repertoires that made up the dataset. The repertoires were made available in a free public database intended to serve as a resource for research on the immune response to SARS-CoV-2. Samples were obtained from the ongoing ImmuneRACE study (first 160 participants) and from 1,200 or so subjects provided by 6 global collaborators. Nearly every sample came with metadata listing a de-identified subject ID, COVID-19 status, age in years and sex. Where available, HLA class I and class II types were taken from metadata supplied by the sample provider and were not determined by assay-based typing. Here is what the overall study found, with its caveats: Clinical and demographic metadata were provided uncurated, with the amount varying by source and participant.

Turning to this clone: Its antigen target is currently unknown. No much larger clone is present one base from it, and per-base qualities are unavailable.

The immunoSEQ Assay, a bias-controlled multiplex PCR, was used to amplify TCRbeta CDR3 regions from genomic DNA. Under the source paper's analysis protocol: The number of nucleated cells in each sample was estimated from the amplification of reference gene primers within the assay. To quantify the absolute abundance of each unique TCRbeta CDR3 rearrangement, sequence reads were collapsed and filtered. Productive Simpson clonality was computed per sample as the square root of Simpson's diversity index over productive rearrangements. Sourced from immuneACCESS, this table was stored by TCRdb with only in-frame sequences that have V and J called. A share of the clones is absent; for the studies checked, an unresolved V gene accounts for under half, and the remainder has no known explanation. V and J calls and clone size come straight from that table; D and trimming were deduced from the DNA. The table for this sample lists about 6,400 clones; about 79% of them were counted only once. The ten largest clones add up to under 15% of the sample.

Unmatched junction bases come to 10, with V trimmed by 4 bases and J by 4 bases. The CDR3 sequence holds 14 residues, the cysteine and phenylalanine included. Only CDR3 DNA is held: 42 bases, read in frame from base 1. In the germline V gene (reference sequence), CDR1 corresponds to GTSNPN and CDR2 to SVGIG. Each collaborating institution followed its own protocols to collect whole blood in K2EDTA tubes. Collaborator samples were shipped for TCRbeta analysis as frozen whole blood, isolated PBMCs, or DNA extracted from either sample type. The V gene is TRBV30 and the J gene is TRBJ2-7, and 7 junction bases match TRBD1. Sequenced: peripheral blood. This clonotype was sampled from a human donor with active COVID-19. The donor label of this sample is uncertain. The CDR3 region reads CAWKYPGQMYEQYF. The DNA sequence is given as TGTGCCTGGAAGTACCCGGGACAGATGTACGAGCAGTACTTC.